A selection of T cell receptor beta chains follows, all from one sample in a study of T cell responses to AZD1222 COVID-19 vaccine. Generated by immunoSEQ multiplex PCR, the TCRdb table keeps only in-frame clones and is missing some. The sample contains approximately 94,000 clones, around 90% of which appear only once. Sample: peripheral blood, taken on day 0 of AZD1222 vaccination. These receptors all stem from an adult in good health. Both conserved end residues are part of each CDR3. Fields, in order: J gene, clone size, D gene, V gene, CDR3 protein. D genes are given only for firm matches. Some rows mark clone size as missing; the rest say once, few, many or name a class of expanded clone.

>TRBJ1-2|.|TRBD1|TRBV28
CASSPPDRGVYYGYTF
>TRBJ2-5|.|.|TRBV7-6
CASSSSIKETQYF
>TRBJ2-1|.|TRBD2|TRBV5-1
CASSLGTSGVMSSYNEQFF
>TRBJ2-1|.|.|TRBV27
CASSYGQALAVAYNEQFF
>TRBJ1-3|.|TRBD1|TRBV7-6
CASRRDRGSSGNTIYF
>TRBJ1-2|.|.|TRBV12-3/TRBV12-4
CASRLDNYGYTF
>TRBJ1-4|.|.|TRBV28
CASSSGGPTNEKLFF
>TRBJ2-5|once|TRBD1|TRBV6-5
CASSRDRQETQYF
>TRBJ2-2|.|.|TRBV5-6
CASSFRWGASNTGELFF
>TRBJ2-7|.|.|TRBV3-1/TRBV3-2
CASSPHTATYEQYF
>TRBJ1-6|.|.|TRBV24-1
CATSDWTEQGYNSPLHF
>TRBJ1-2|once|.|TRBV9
CASSAGGLPTWYTF
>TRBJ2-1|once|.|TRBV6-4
CASSGAGSGTGNEQFF
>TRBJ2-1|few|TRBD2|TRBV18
CASSLAGTSSEQFF
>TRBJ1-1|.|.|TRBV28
CASSLRAGEAFF
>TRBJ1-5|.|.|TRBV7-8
CASSSQRTPNQPQHF
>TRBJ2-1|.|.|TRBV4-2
CASSQDQAVPSDEQFF
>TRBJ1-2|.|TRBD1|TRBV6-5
CASSRQGSNYGYTF
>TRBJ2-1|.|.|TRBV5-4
CASSVDPAETYNEQFF
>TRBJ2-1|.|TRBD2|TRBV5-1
CASSLNPSGSLGQFF
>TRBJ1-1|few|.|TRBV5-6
CASSLVEGGATEAFF
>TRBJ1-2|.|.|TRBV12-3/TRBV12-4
CASSFPGRAGYTF
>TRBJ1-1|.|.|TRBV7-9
CASSSRQDTEAFF
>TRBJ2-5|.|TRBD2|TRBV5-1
CASSSSGSGQETQYF